What follows is one T cell receptor (beta chain) and its context. Clones were sequenced by immunoSEQ multiplex PCR, and TCRdb holds only the in-frame ones, with some missing. The table includes approximately 270,000 clones, 80% to 90% detected once. Germline loops: CDR1 SGHTS, CDR2 YDEGEE. V was clipped by 3 bases and J by 4 bases, with 19 bases between them. This CDR3 has 16 amino acids. This specimen comes from a study of blood T cell repertoires in COVID-19. Sequenced input: PBMCs or T cells enriched from blood (not recorded which). V usage is TRBV5-8 and J usage is TRBJ1-2; possible D gene TRBD1, 6 bases. The source is a woman between 50 and 59 years old who had recovered from COVID-19. CDR3 in DNA: TGTGCCAGCAGCTCGTCGGACAGTCGTGGATCCTATGGCTACACCTTC. This codes for CASSSSDSRGSYGYTF. The variable domain in full, with the rest retrieved from reference TRBV5-8 and TRBJ1-2, is EAGVTQSPTHLIKTRGQQATLRCSPISGHTSVYWYQQALGLGLQFLLWYDEGEERNRGNFPPRFSGRQFPNYSSELNVNALELEDSALYLCASSSSDSRGSYGYTFGSGTRLTVV.